These 7 T cell receptor beta chains came from one sample sequenced in a study of cytomegalovirus exposure and HLA in healthy donors. This PCR relied on a set of 60 Vbeta primers and 13 Jbeta primers. Profiling relied on immunoSEQ multiplex PCR, and the TCRdb table lists in-frame clones only, not all of them. The top ten hold more than 4.5% of the sample, which has roughly 97,000 clones, around 85% seen once. Sequencing was carried out using PBMCs. These receptor sequences come from a middle-aged man in good health and CMV-seropositive.

This clone was seen once. The chain employs TRBV6-5 and TRBJ1-3; no clear D. The CDR3 consists of 11 residues. The germline V gene has CDR1 MNHEY and CDR2 SVGAGI. The ends were cut back, 6 bases at V and 4 bases at J, with 4 bases in the middle. In nucleotides, the CDR3 is TGTGCCAGCAGAATAGGAAACACCATATATTTT. It encodes CASRIGNTIYF.

The rearrangement uses TRBV5-1 and TRBJ1-1, with no clear D. The CDR3 loop spans 15 amino acids. The V end was cut by 0 bases, the J end by 4 bases, with 13 bases between. CDR1 and CDR2 from the germline V gene are SGHRS and YFSETQ. The CDR3 loop reads CASSLGGGRSTEAFF. For the CDR3, the DNA is TGCGCCAGCAGCTTGGGGGGAGGGCGGAGCACTGAAGCTTTCTTT.

CDR3 loop: CASSTSGYNEQFF. In DNA form, the CDR3 reads TGTGCCAGCAGTACTAGCGGATACAATGAGCAGTTCTTC. The rearrangement joins TRBV11-3 to TRBJ2-1, with TRBD2 identical over 8 bases. This CDR3 is built from 13 residues. V lost 6 bases to trimming and J lost 4 bases; unmatched junction nucleotides: 2. Germline CDR1 and CDR2: SGHNT and YENEEA.

Comments on this clone: Other DNA sequences from this sample encode an identical CDR3 as well. CDR3 residues: CASSPTGSSNQPQHF. As DNA, the CDR3 is TGTGCCAGCAGCCCGACAGGGTCTAGCAATCAGCCCCAGCATTTT. The chain links TRBV6-5 to TRBJ1-5; 7 bases align to TRBD1. CDR1 and CDR2 from the germline V gene are MNHEY and SVGAGI. The CDR3 extends over 15 amino acids. V lost 6 bases and J lost 0; bases outside the gene matches: 5.

This clone showed up just a few times. Here the CDR3 reads CASSPAAAGNTIYF. In DNA, the CDR3 is TGTGCCAGCAGTCCCGCCGCAGCTGGAAACACCATATATTTT. The V call is TRBV27, the J call TRBJ1-3; D unresolved. The CDR3 is 14 residues long. The V and J ends lost 5 bases and 2 bases respectively, with 10 bases between them. Looked up from germline, CDR1 is MNHEY and CDR2 is SMNVEV (reference sequence).

The rearrangement uses TRBV4-1 and TRBJ1-1; D is unclear. Looked up from germline, CDR1 is MGHRA and CDR2 is YSYEKL. Between the trimmed V and J ends, which lost 1 base and 1 base, there was a span of 7 bases. The CDR3 runs to 14 residues. The DNA for the CDR3 is TGCGCCAGCAGCCAAGCACAGAAGAACACTGAAGCTTTCTTT. Encoded protein: CASSQAQKNTEAFF.

The chain carries TRBV6-5 and TRBJ1-2; possible D gene TRBD1, 6 bases. Trimming removed 2 bases from V and 9 bases from J, with 16 bases in between. This CDR3 is 14 amino acids long. Germline CDR1 MNHEY, CDR2 SVGAGI. The CDR3 bases are TGTGCCAGCAGTTACACAGGGTCACAATGGAGCTACACCTTC. It translates to CASSYTGSQWSYTF.